This T cell receptor (beta chain) was identified during a study of T cell changes during pregnancy in multiple sclerosis. Method: immunoSEQ multiplex PCR; TCRdb's copy keeps in-frame clones and lacks some. The sample records about 49,000 clones, more than 85% being singletons. The specimen comprised peripheral blood, sampled after pregnancy. The sequence was obtained from a female donor with multiple sclerosis, enrolled in a pregnancy study.

The CDR3 DNA follows: TGTGCCAGTGCGATAATGACTAATGAAAAACTGTTTTTT. Amino acid sequence: CASAIMTNEKLFF. The chain has TRBV19 and TRBJ1-4; D not certain. CDR3 size: 13 residues. Germline V gene lookup returns CDR1 LNHDA and CDR2 SQIVND (reference sequence). Trimming stripped 8 bases from V and 2 bases from J, with 9 bases between.